The 27 T cell receptor beta chains below were found in one sample sequenced in a study of cytomegalovirus exposure and HLA in healthy donors. PCR employed 60 Vbeta and 13 Jbeta primers. Clones were sequenced by immunoSEQ multiplex PCR, and TCRdb holds only the in-frame ones, with some missing. The sample has some 110,000 clones; roughly four fifths are singletons. Sequencing used PBMCs. The origin of the receptors is a woman in her forties or fifties in good health and CMV-seropositive.

This chain uses TRBV19 with TRBJ2-5; 8 nucleotides match TRBD1. Germline V gene sequence: CDR1 LNHDA, CDR2 SQIVND (reference sequence). The CDR3 runs to 14 residues. J lost 4 bases, V lost 3 bases, and 4 bases had no gene match. The CDR3 DNA is TGTGCCAGTAGTATGCGGACAGGGAGAGAGACCCAGTACTTC. This gives the protein CASSMRTGRETQYF.

The chain carries TRBV12-5 and TRBJ2-2; TRBD1 matches 7 bases. The CDR3 is 17 amino acids. V was clipped by 1 base and J by 4 bases; unmatched bases: 9. The germline CDR1 and CDR2 sequences are LGHNT and FRNRAP. CDR3 sequence (DNA): TGTGCTAGTGGTTTGGGAACGACAGGGAGAATCACCGGGGAGCTGTTTTTT. This sequence encodes CASGLGTTGRITGELFF.

This clone has just one count. This chain links TRBV27 with TRBJ2-7, with 7 positions matching TRBD1. The CDR3 totals 14 residues. Germline CDR1 is MNHEY and CDR2 is SMNVEV (reference sequence). J gave up 3 bases and V 5 bases, and 7 bases lay outside the gene matches. As DNA, the CDR3 is TGTGCCAGCAGTCGATGGGACAGCCTCTACGAGCAGTACTTC. Its protein is CASSRWDSLYEQYF.

CDR3 amino acids: CASSSAGAFDGYTF. CDR3 in DNA: TGCGCCAGCAGCTCGGCAGGGGCGTTCGATGGCTACACCTTC. The chain joins TRBV5-1 to TRBJ1-2, with a possible D match to TRBD1 (6 bases). The CDR3 loop spans 14 amino acids. The germline gives CDR1 SGHRS, CDR2 YFSETQ. V was trimmed by 3 bases and J by 6 bases, leaving 15 bases between them.

The chain combines TRBV2 with TRBJ2-3; no clear D gene. The CDR3 loop spans 11 amino acids. Germline V CDR1 and CDR2: SNHLY, FYNNEI. Trimming shortened V by 6 bases and J by 3 bases, and 4 bases separated the two germline ends. As DNA, the CDR3 is TGTGCCAGCAGCCGTACAGATACGCAGTATTTT. Its translation: CASSRTDTQYF.

The chain is built from TRBV4-2 and TRBJ2-7; D is perhaps TRBD1 (6 bases). Trimming took off 3 bases at V and 2 bases at J, with 14 bases between the two ends. Germline assignment: CDR1 LGHNA and CDR2 YNFKEQ. The CDR3 loop spans 15 amino acids. CDR3 region: CASSHSTGLAYEQYF. For the CDR3, the DNA is TGTGCCAGCAGCCATTCGACAGGATTAGCCTACGAGCAGTACTTC.

The V gene is TRBV2, the J gene TRBJ2-5; 12 bases map to TRBD2. From germline, CDR1 is SNHLY and CDR2 FYNNEI. CDR3 length equals 14 residues. Trimming at V came to 6 bases and at J to 9 bases, leaving 8 bases not matched to a gene. This CDR3 is CASRESSGGGSQYF. The CDR3 nucleotides read TGTGCCAGCAGAGAATCTAGCGGGGGGGGGTCCCAGTACTTC.

The CDR3 is CSVEVWQADGYTF. The CDR3 DNA reads TGCAGCGTTGAAGTGTGGCAGGCTGACGGCTACACCTTC. The chain joins TRBV29-1 to TRBJ1-2; D not resolved. Per the germline V gene, CDR1 is SQVTM and CDR2 is ANQGSEA. Trimming shortened V by 1 base and J by 8 bases, and 14 bases separated the two germline ends. CDR3 length equals 13 residues.

The rearrangement joins TRBV29-1 to TRBJ1-1; no reliable D call. The CDR3 totals 12 residues. Germline lookup yields CDR1 SQVTM and CDR2 ANQGSEA. Trimming took 3 bases from V and 3 from J, leaving 8 bases between them. The CDR3 nucleotides are TGCAGCGTTGATCAGGACTACACTGAAGCTTTCTTT. This encodes CSVDQDYTEAFF.

In its sample, this clone was seen many times. The chain uses TRBV7-7 and TRBJ2-5; D is perhaps TRBD1 (6 bases). V lost 4 bases and J lost 2, with 11 bases in between. Germline CDR1 reads SSHAT; CDR2 reads FNYEAQ (reference sequence). CDR3 size: 14 residues. The CDR3 DNA sequence: TGTGCCAGCAGCTCAGGACAGATACAAGAGACCCAGTACTTC. It codes for CASSSGQIQETQYF.

The sample holds a few counts of this clone. The rearrangement uses TRBV20-1 and TRBJ1-2; possibly TRBD1 for D (5 bases). Germline V gene sequence: CDR1 DFQATT, CDR2 SNEGSKA (reference sequence). The CDR3 length is 11 residues. V dropped 6 bases and J dropped 6 bases, with 11 bases sitting between them. The CDR3 here is CSAKSGDGYTF. In DNA, the CDR3 is TGCAGTGCGAAGTCGGGGGATGGCTACACCTTC.

The rearrangement uses TRBV12-5 and TRBJ1-5; D ambiguous. CDR3 length: 16 residues. V shed 3 bases and J shed 1 base, with 13 bases lying between them. CDR1 is LGHNT, CDR2 FRNRAP, per germline. CDR3 bases: TGTGCTAGTGGTTTTTATTGGGTGGAGAGCAATCAGCCCCAGCATTTT. This sequence encodes CASGFYWVESNQPQHF.

This chain joins TRBV29-1 and TRBJ1-1; maybe TRBD1 (5 bases). Trimming left V 5 bases short and J 1 base short, with 14 bases between. The CDR3 spans 14 residues. Germline CDR1 SQVTM, CDR2 ANQGSEA. DNA of the CDR3: TGCAGCGTTCGAGCGAACAGGCCGAACACTGAAGCTTTCTTT. Protein: CSVRANRPNTEAFF. The variable domain in full, with the rest retrieved from reference TRBV29-1 and TRBJ1-1, is SAVISQKPSRDICQRGTSLTIQCQVDSQVTMMFWYRQQPGQSLTLIATANQGSEATYESGFVIDKFPISRPNLTFSTLTVSNMSPEDSSIYLCSVRANRPNTEAFFGQGTRLTVV.

As to this clone: An end of the junction does not agree with germline; a read error may underlie this. The V call is TRBV7-9, the J call TRBJ1-1, with no clear D. Germline assignment: CDR1 SEHNR and CDR2 FQNEAQ (reference sequence). There are 10 residues in the CDR3. CDR3 bases: TGTTCCAGCAGTCTACTTGAAGCTTTCTTT. This gives the protein CSSSLLEAFF. The whole variable domain, filled in from reference TRBV7-9 and TRBJ1-1, reads DTGVSQNPRHKITKRGQNVTFRCDPISEHNRLYWYRQTLGQGPEFLTYFQNEAQLEKSRLLSDRFSAERPKGSFSTLEIQRTEQGDSAMYLCSSSLLEAFFGQGTRLTVV.

This chain links TRBV30 with TRBJ2-1; the D gene is possibly TRBD1 (5 bases). There are 13 residues in the CDR3. Germline loops: CDR1 GTSNPN, CDR2 SVGIG (reference sequence). V was pared by 0 bases and J by 10 bases, with 13 bases between. The DNA of the CDR3 is TGTGCCTGGAGTGTTTCTGGGGCTAGGGAGCAGTTCTTC. This gives the protein CAWSVSGAREQFF.

This sequence joins TRBV5-4 and TRBJ1-6; 7 bases line up with TRBD1. Germline V gene sequence: CDR1 SGHNT, CDR2 YYREEE (reference sequence). J was trimmed by 5 bases and V by 7 bases; bases with no gene match: 6. The CDR3 consists of 14 residues. CDR3 coding DNA: TGTGCCAGCGCCCTAGACAGGGATAATTCACCCCTCCACTTT. It yields the protein CASALDRDNSPLHF.

The chain combines TRBV7-7 with TRBJ1-5; TRBD1 matches at 7 bases. The V gene's germline CDR1 is SSHAT and CDR2 FNYEAQ (reference sequence). This CDR3 has 14 residues. V shed 1 base and J 8 bases; nucleotides not matched to a gene: 5. CDR3: CASSLGDSQEPQHF. The CDR3 region has the DNA TGTGCCAGCAGCTTAGGGGACAGCCAAGAGCCCCAGCATTTT.

The gene calls are TRBV2 and TRBJ1-6, with D unclear. The V gene lost 7 bases and the J gene lost 10 bases, with 17 bases spanning the gap. The CDR3 covers 14 residues. Germline V CDR1 and CDR2: SNHLY, FYNNEI. As DNA, the CDR3 is TGTGCCAGCACTCTTATGGATTCGGGATCACCCCTCCACTTT. It codes for CASTLMDSGSPLHF.

The V gene is TRBV4-2, the J gene TRBJ2-5, with D perhaps TRBD2 (5 bases). This CDR3 region has 16 residues. Trimming pared 0 bases from V and 4 bases from J, leaving 15 bases between. CDR1 is LGHNA and CDR2 is YNFKEQ in the germline V gene. The CDR3 sequence is CASSQDKLGALETQYF. Here the CDR3 DNA reads TGTGCCAGCAGCCAAGATAAACTAGGCGCGTTAGAGACCCAGTACTTC.

This clone showed up just a few times. This chain connects TRBV5-4 to TRBJ1-2; 9 bases line up with TRBD1. This CDR3 is built from 13 residues. Per germline, CDR1 SGHNT and CDR2 YYREEE (reference sequence). J gave up 4 bases and V 4 bases, and 2 bases lay outside the gene matches. The CDR3 bases are TGTGCCAGCAGCCCGACAGGGGGCTATGGCTACACCTTC. This gives the protein CASSPTGGYGYTF.

This clone was detected only a few times. The rearrangement uses TRBV29-1 and TRBJ1-2; a possible D gene is TRBD1 (6 bases). Germline V gene data show CDR1 as SQVTM and CDR2 as ANQGSEA. The CDR3 consists of 11 residues. The CDR3 spells CSATGYYGYTF. CDR3 coding DNA: TGCAGTGCGACAGGCTATTATGGCTACACCTTC.

The rearrangement joins TRBV7-8 to TRBJ2-3; TRBD2 is a possible D gene (5 bases). Germline-derived CDR1 and CDR2 are SGHVS and FQNEAQ. The CDR3 spans 16 residues. V dropped 0 bases and J dropped 2 bases, with 12 bases sitting between them. The CDR3: CASSLAQSGSTDTQYF. CDR3 coding DNA: TGTGCCAGCAGCTTAGCGCAGTCGGGGTCCACAGATACGCAGTATTTT.

The count of this clone is one. J is TRBJ2-3 and V is TRBV6-1; 9 nucleotides agree with TRBD2. Trimming cost V 4 bases and J 2 bases; bases outside gene matches: 10. The CDR3 covers 17 residues. Germline values: CDR1 MNHNS, CDR2 SASEGT. CDR3 in amino acids: CASSADGRGGSTDTQYF. The CDR3 coding sequence is TGTGCCAGCAGTGCCGACGGGCGGGGGGGCTCCACAGATACGCAGTATTTT.

The V and J genes are TRBV19 and TRBJ2-6; the match to TRBD1 covers 7 bases. Per the germline V gene, CDR1 is LNHDA and CDR2 is SQIVND (reference sequence). This CDR3 is built from 16 residues. The trim removed 7 bases at V and 4 bases at J, leaving 10 bases unmatched. CDR3: CASTPEGAIGANVLTF. The CDR3 DNA follows: TGTGCCAGTACCCCTGAGGGGGCTATAGGGGCCAACGTCCTGACTTTC.

V usage is TRBV11-2 and J usage is TRBJ1-6; D might be TRBD1 (5 bases). Trimming took 6 bases from V and 10 from J, leaving 10 bases between them. The CDR3 sequence is 12 residues long. Per germline, CDR1 SGHAT and CDR2 FQNNGV. CDR3 residues: CASSQGNSPLHF. The CDR3 region has the DNA TGTGCCAGCAGTCAGGGTAACTCACCCCTCCACTTT.

The rearrangement uses TRBV5-1 and TRBJ2-6; TRBD2 might be the D (5 bases). Germline lookup yields CDR1 SGHRS and CDR2 YFSETQ. CDR3 length equals 16 residues. V lost 3 bases and J 2 bases, leaving 12 bases between the germline ends. This CDR3 is CASSSSGIPGANVLTF. The CDR3 bases are TGCGCCAGCAGCTCGTCGGGGATCCCTGGGGCCAACGTCCTGACTTTC.

V gene TRBV5-1 combines with J gene TRBJ1-5; D perhaps matches TRBD1 (6 bases). This CDR3 has 14 amino acids. Trimming pared 0 bases from V and 4 bases from J, leaving 8 bases between. Germline values: CDR1 SGHRS, CDR2 YFSETQ. The CDR3 DNA reads as TGCGCCAGCAGCTTGGGACAGGAGAATCAGCCCCAGCATTTT. Protein product: CASSLGQENQPQHF. The full variable domain, its missing parts supplied by reference TRBV5-1 and TRBJ1-5, is KAGVTQTPRYLIKTRGQQVTLSCSPISGHRSVSWYQQTPGQGLQFLFEYFSETQRNKGNFPGRFSGRQFSNSRSEMNVSTLELGDSALYLCASSLGQENQPQHFGDGTRLSIL.